This TCR beta chain was recovered during a study of cytomegalovirus exposure and HLA in healthy donors. When sampled, the donors appeared nominally healthy, though they likely had unrecorded immune exposures. This clone has more than one count but fewer than ten. PCR used 60 Vbeta primers and 13 Jbeta primers. The method was immunoSEQ multiplex PCR; TCRdb's version includes in-frame clones alone and lacks a portion of them. In the table there are 85,000 to 120,000 clones, 70% to 80% of which are singletons. This CDR3 is built from 15 residues. With 4 bases removed from V and 3 bases from J, the gap between germline ends came to 14 bases. Germline CDR1 and CDR2: PRHDT and FYEKMQ (reference sequence).

The receptor's source is a female donor in good health and CMV-seronegative. The sequenced sample consisted of PBMCs. The V and J genes are TRBV13 and TRBJ2-3; D not resolved. The CDR3 loop reads CASSSTTFGTDTQYF. CDR3 coding DNA: TGTGCCAGCAGCTCCACTACGTTCGGGACAGATACGCAGTATTTT.